In this sample, the clone carrying this T cell receptor beta chain turned up many times. The target antigen is unknown. CDR3 regions of TCR beta were amplified from RNA transcripts. The library came from an HTBI-primed first-round RT-PCR and a second-round multiplex PCR. One entry per CDR3 protein, called by TCRdb with MiXCR from the multiplex PCR reads. The sample holds 450,000 to 600,000 distinct CDR3 sequences, about 40% seen once. This specimen belongs to a study of Graves' ophthalmopathy and Graves' hyperthyroidism. Regarding the study as a whole: The blood repertoire also included most expanded thyroid clonotypes above 0.001 frequency.

Clinical symptoms and serum thyroxine were used for diagnosis; TRAb, thyroid ultrasound and orbital computed tomography were also relied on. Sequencing was performed on peripheral blood or thyroid tissue (not recorded which). The TCR comes from an adult man with Graves' hyperthyroidism.

The CDR3 DNA reads as TGCAGCATAACACCGGGGAACACCGGGGAGCTGTTTTTT. This encodes CSITPGNTGELFF. The J gene is TRBJ2-2, the V gene TRBV29-1; no clear D. V lost 8 bases to trimming and J lost 1 base, with 11 bases between them. CDR3 size: 13 residues. The germline V gene encodes CDR1 SQVTM and CDR2 ANQGSEA.